This T cell receptor beta chain was identified during a study of cytomegalovirus exposure and HLA in healthy donors. Study observations and caveats: Presence/absence results assume similar sequencing depth per donor, which may not hold.

The CDR3 totals 13 residues. Germline values: CDR1 SSHAT, CDR2 FNYEAQ (reference sequence). V dropped 3 bases and J dropped 1 base, with 6 bases sitting between them. Both 60 Vbeta primers and 13 Jbeta primers went into the PCR. The assay was immunoSEQ multiplex PCR, and TCRdb's table has in-frame clones only and misses some. Of 160,000 or so clones detected, 80% appear once; the ten largest clones hold around 6%. In regard to this clone: The target antigen is unknown.

Specimen: PBMCs. The genes are TRBV7-7 and TRBJ1-1; D call uncertain. This TCR was sampled from a man between 35 and 55 years old in good health and CMV-seronegative. CDR3 amino acids: CASSLSKNTEAFF. The CDR3 region has the DNA TGTGCCAGCAGCTTGTCCAAGAACACTGAAGCTTTCTTT. Full variable domain (missing parts from reference TRBV7-7 and TRBJ1-1): GAGVSQSPRYKVTKRGQDVTLRCDPISSHATLYWYQQALGQGPEFLTYFNYEAQPDKSGLPSDRFSAERPEGSISTLTIQRTEQRDSAMYRCASSLSKNTEAFFGQGTRLTVV.